The 8 T cell receptor beta chains given below trace back to one sample, sequenced in a study of T cells expressing NK-cell markers. With the 5' RACE reads reprocessed, TCRdb shows one record per CDR3 protein and no DNA. This sample's clone table lists about 260,000 distinct CDR3 sequences. Input material: blood T cells: a sorted CD56 or NKG2C T cell subset, CD4+ or CD8+ T cells, or bulk PBMC T cells (not recorded which). Source of these receptors: a man between 18 and 29 years old in good health.

The chain employs TRBV12-3 or TRBV12-4 and TRBJ1-1; TCRdb's D call of TRBD1 is untestable without DNA. The CDR3 has 14 residues. CDR3 protein: CASSSRGFVGEAFF.

The genes are TRBV19 and TRBJ2-2; TCRdb indicates TRBD2, and absent DNA this call remains unverified. Looked up from germline, CDR1 is LNHDA and CDR2 is SQIVND (reference sequence). This CDR3 is 18 amino acids long. This CDR3 reads CASSHMGLALKNTGELFF.

V is TRBV5-1 and J is TRBJ2-3; TCRdb's D call of TRBD1 is untestable without DNA. Germline assignment: CDR1 SGHRS and CDR2 YFSETQ. The CDR3 runs 15 residues. CDR3 residues: CASSVTGQGADTQYF.

This chain uses TRBV12-3 or TRBV12-4 with TRBJ2-1; TCRdb's D call of TRBD1 is untestable without DNA. The CDR3 contains 13 residues. The chain's CDR3 is CASTPGGYNEQFF.

The chain links TRBV6-5 to TRBJ2-5; as DNA is missing, the TRBD1 call by TCRdb cannot be tested. Germline CDR1 and CDR2: MNHEY and SVGAGI. CDR3 size: 15 residues. CDR3: CASSYSEGAVETQYF.

The rearrangement links TRBV15 to TRBJ2-3; TCRdb proposes TRBD1, but this gene call is untestable without DNA. The length of the CDR3 is 16 residues. Germline V gene sequence: CDR1 LNHNV, CDR2 YYDKDF (reference sequence). The CDR3 loop is CATSRETGRRTDTQYF.

The chain links TRBV10-3 to TRBJ1-5; the TCRdb call, TRBD1, lacks DNA for checking. The CDR3 has 13 amino acids. Germline values: CDR1 ENHRY, CDR2 SYGVKD. CDR3 sequence: CAISGQSNQPQHF.

The chain employs TRBV12-3 or TRBV12-4 and TRBJ2-5; the D call from TCRdb, TRBD2, cannot be confirmed without DNA. The CDR3 length is 17 residues. CDR3 residues: CASSLGLAGSWGETQYF.